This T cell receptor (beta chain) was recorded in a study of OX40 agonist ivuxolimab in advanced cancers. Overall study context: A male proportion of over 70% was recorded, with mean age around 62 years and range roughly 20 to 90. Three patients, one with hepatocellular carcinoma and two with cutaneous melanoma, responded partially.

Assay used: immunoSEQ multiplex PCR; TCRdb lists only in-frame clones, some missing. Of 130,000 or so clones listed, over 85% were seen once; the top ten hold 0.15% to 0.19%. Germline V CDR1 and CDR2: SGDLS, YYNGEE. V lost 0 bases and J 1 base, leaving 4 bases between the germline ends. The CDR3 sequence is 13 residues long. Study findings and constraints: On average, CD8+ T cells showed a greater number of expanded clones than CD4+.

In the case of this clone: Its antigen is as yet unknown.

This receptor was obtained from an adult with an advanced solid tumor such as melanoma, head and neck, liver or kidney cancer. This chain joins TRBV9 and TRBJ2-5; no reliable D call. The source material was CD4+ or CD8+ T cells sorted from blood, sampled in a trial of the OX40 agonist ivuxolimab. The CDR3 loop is CASSVGAQETQYF. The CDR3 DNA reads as TGTGCCAGCAGCGTAGGTGCCCAAGAGACCCAGTACTTC. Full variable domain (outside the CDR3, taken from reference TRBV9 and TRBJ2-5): DSGVTQTPKHLITATGQRVTLRCSPRSGDLSVYWYQQSLDQGLQFLIQYYNGEERAKGNILERFSAQQFPDLHSELNLSSLELGDSALYFCASSVGAQETQYFGPGTRLLVL.